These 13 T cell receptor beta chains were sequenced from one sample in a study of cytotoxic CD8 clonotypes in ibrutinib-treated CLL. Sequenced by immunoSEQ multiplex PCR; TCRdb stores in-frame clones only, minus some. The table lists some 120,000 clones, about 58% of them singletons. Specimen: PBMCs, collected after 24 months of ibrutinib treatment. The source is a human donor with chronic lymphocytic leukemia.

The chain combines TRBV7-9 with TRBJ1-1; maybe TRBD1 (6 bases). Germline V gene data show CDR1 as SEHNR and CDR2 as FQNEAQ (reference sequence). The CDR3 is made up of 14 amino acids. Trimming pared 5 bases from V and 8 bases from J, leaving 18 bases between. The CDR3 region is CASSQIGGPEEAFF. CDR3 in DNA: TGTGCCAGCAGCCAAATTGGGGGCCCAGAGGAAGCTTTCTTT.

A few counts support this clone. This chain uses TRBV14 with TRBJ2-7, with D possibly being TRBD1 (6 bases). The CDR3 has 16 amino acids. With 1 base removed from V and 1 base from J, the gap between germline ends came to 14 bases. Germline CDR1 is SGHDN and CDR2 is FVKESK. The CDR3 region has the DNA TGTGCCAGCAGCCAAGGATTGGGACACCCGTCCTACGAGCAGTACTTC. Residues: CASSQGLGHPSYEQYF.

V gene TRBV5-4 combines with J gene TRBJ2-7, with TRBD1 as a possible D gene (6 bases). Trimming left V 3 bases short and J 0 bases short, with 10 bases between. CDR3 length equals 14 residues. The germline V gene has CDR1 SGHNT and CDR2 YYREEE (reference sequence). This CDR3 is CASSSQGHSYEQYF. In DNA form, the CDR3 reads TGTGCCAGCAGCTCCCAGGGGCACTCCTACGAGCAGTACTTC.

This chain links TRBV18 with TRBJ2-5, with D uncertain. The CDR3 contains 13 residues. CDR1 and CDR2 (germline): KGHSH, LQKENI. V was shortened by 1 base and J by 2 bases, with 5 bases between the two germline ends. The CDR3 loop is CASSPQVQETQYF. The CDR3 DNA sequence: TGTGCCAGCTCACCACAAGTTCAAGAGACCCAGTACTTC. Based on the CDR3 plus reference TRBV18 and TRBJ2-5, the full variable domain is NAGVMQNPRHLVRRRGQEARLRCSPMKGHSHVYWYRQLPEEGLKFMVYLQKENIIDESGMPKERFSAEFPKEGPSILRIQQVVRGDSAAYFCASSPQVQETQYFGPGTRLLVL.

CDR3 loop: CASRVRLGATDTQYF. Written as DNA, the CDR3 is TGTGCCAGCAGAGTGAGGCTTGGTGCGACAGATACGCAGTATTTT. V usage is TRBV13 and J usage is TRBJ2-3; no reliable D call. The CDR3 totals 15 residues. V was trimmed by 6 bases and J by 3 bases, leaving 16 bases between them. Per germline, CDR1 PRHDT and CDR2 FYEKMQ (reference sequence).

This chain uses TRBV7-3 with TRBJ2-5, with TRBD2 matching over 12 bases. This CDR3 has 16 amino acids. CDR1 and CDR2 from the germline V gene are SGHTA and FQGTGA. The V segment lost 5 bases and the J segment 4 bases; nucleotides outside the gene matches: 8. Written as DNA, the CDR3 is TGTGCCAGCAGCGTGTCTAGCGGGGGGGCCTTAGAGACCCAGTACTTC. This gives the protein CASSVSSGGALETQYF.

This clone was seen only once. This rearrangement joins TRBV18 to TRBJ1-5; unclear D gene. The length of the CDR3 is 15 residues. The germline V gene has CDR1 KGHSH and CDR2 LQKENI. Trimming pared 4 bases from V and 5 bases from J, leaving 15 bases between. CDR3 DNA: TGTGCCAGCTCACGATCCGCGGGCGAGGATCAGCCCCAGCATTTT. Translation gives CASSRSAGEDQPQHF.

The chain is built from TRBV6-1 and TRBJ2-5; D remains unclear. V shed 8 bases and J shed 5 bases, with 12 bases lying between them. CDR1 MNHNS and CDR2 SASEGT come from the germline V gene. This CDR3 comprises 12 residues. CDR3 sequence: CASARLTETQYF. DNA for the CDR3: TGTGCCAGCGCCCGTCTTACGGAGACCCAGTACTTC.

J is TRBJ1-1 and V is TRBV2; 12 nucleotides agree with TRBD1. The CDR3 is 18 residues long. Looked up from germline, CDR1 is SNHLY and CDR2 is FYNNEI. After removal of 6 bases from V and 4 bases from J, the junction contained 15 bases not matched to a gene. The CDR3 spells CASRHLRDRGPLSTEAFF. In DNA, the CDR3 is TGTGCCAGCAGGCACCTCCGGGACAGGGGGCCTTTGAGCACTGAAGCTTTCTTT.

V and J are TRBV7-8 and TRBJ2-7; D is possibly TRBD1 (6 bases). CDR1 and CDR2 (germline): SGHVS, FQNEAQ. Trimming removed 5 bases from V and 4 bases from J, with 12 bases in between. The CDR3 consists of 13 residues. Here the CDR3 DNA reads TGTGCCAGCAGCGTGACAGGAAATTACGAGCAGTACTTC. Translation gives CASSVTGNYEQYF.

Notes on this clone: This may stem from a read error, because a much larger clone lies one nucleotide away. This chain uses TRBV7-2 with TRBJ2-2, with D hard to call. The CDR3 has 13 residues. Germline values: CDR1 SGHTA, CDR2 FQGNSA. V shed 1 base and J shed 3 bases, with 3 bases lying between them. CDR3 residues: CASSLDHTGELFF. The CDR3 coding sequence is TGTGCCAGCAGCTTAGATCACACCGGGGAGCTGTTTTTT.

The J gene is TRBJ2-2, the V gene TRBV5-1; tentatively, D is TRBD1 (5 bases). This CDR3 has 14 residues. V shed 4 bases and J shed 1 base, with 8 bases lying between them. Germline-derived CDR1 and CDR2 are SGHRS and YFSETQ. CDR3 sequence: CASSRQQNTGELFF. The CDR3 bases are TGCGCCAGCAGCCGACAGCAGAACACCGGGGAGCTGTTTTTT.

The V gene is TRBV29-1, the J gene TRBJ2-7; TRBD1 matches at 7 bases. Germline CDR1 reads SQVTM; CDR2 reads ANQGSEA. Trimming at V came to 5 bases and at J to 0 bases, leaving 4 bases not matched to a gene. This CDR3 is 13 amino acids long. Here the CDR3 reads CSVSTGSSYEQYF. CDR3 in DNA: TGCAGCGTTTCGACAGGGAGCTCCTACGAGCAGTACTTC.